Listed here is a single T cell receptor (beta chain). The CDR3 sequence is 12 residues long. V dropped 5 bases and J dropped 6 bases, with 11 bases sitting between them. CDR1 is MDHEN, CDR2 SYDVKM, per germline. Each CDR3 protein gets one entry after TCRdb re-called the RT-PCR reads with MiXCR. The table lists 650,000 to 800,000 distinct CDR3 sequences, 14% of them singletons. This clonotype was sampled from a female donor in good health, serving as a healthy control. The sequenced sample was memory CD4+ T cells from blood. V gene TRBV28 combines with J gene TRBJ2-7; D uncertain. CDR3 protein: CASSPTVGEQYF. CDR3 in DNA: TGTGCCAGCAGTCCCACCGTGGGCGAGCAGTACTTC.